This T cell receptor beta chain was observed in a study of early T cells in non-severe SARS-CoV-2 infection (dated by TCRdb to the early 2020s). About the investigation overall: TCR sequencing used bulk RNA from unsorted whole blood, so alpha and beta chains could not be paired. The paper as a whole reports these results and caveats: VDJdb matching was skewed toward anti-spike CD8 responses and likely underestimated virus-specific expansions by missing private and CD4 specificities.

Library method: 5' RACE. TCRdb lists the instrument as NextSeq 500. To correct for sequencing error and PCR bias, the TCR library protocol tagged individual cDNA molecules with unique molecular identifiers. Both TCR alpha and beta chains were sequenced, and tight co-correlation was observed between alpha and beta sequence abundances in each sample. Per the original workflow: Decombinator V4 was used to annotate the V gene, J gene and CDR3 of the TCR sequences. TCRs were defined as expanded if a significant change between any two time points was detected under a Poisson model with p below 0.0001. Abundances of TCRs were expressed as counts per million after normalisation to the total number of TCRs sequenced in each sample. MAIT TCRs were defined by TRAV1-2 paired with TRAJ12, TRAJ20 or TRAJ33, and iNKT TCRs by TRAV10 paired with TRAJ18. VDJdb, accessed 1 November 2021, was searched for CMV, EBV and SARS-CoV-2 annotated TCRs, excluding TCRs annotated for multiple antigens. The raw public reads went through TCRdb reprocessing: fastp at Q25, MiXCR clone calling, in-frame beta chains kept. Identical CDR3 proteins give one entry, which carries the most common genes and DNA. TCRdb's processing, not the authors' own work, is the source of the V and J calls. Present in this sample are tens of thousands of distinct CDR3 sequences, under 9.5% of which were seen just once. The leading ten clones occupy about 6.1% of the sample.

Comment on this clonotype: There is no known antigen for this receptor. The junction shows a germline mismatch at one end, possibly a read error.

The study was a case-control design nested within a healthcare worker cohort in London, UK, with weekly nasopharyngeal swab PCR tests and blood sampling. Healthcare workers were enrolled in the week of the UK lockdown, from 23 to 31 March 2020, and were followed every week for up to roughly 15 weeks. Spanning cysteine to phenylalanine, the CDR3 consists of 15 amino acids. Only the CDR3 portion is preserved as DNA: 45 bases, with reading frame beginning at the first base. CDR1 and CDR2 were assigned from the germline V gene as SGHAT and FQNNGV. Sequenced: whole blood. The TCR was taken from an adult who was a healthcare worker with PCR-confirmed SARS-CoV-2 infection or an uninfected control (not recorded which). The V and J segments used are TRBV11-2 and TRBJ2-7; a weak D assignment points to TRBD1 (5 bases agree). The sequenced DNA: TGTGCCAACAGCTTAGTAGGGGCCGAGTCTAACGAGCAGTACTTC. This encodes CANSLVGAESNEQYF.